The present TCR beta chain was sequenced within a study of shared clonotypes between healthy human individuals. This CDR3 region has 15 residues. Trimming removed 3 bases at V and 6 bases at J, with 15 bases between. Germline V gene lookup returns CDR1 MDHEN and CDR2 SYDVKM. Genomic DNA per cell subset filled all wells of several immunoSEQ plates. Sequencing used immunoSEQ multiplex PCR; TCRdb keeps in-frame clones, though not all of them. The repertoire holds hundreds of thousands of clones, about 74% seen once, with 12% in the top ten. General observations from the study: Deeper or shallower sequencing was expected to change how clonotypes are shared among donors.

Concerning this clone: Its antigen is not identified.

The clonotype was recovered from a woman aged 35 to 49 in good health. Some clones in this sample may be carry-over from other donors' samples. The specimen sequenced was PBMCs. J is TRBJ1-5 and V is TRBV28; D remains unclear. CDR3 sequence: CASSLPKGRGQPQHF. Here the CDR3 DNA reads TGTGCCAGCAGTTTGCCTAAGGGTCGGGGTCAGCCCCAGCATTTT.